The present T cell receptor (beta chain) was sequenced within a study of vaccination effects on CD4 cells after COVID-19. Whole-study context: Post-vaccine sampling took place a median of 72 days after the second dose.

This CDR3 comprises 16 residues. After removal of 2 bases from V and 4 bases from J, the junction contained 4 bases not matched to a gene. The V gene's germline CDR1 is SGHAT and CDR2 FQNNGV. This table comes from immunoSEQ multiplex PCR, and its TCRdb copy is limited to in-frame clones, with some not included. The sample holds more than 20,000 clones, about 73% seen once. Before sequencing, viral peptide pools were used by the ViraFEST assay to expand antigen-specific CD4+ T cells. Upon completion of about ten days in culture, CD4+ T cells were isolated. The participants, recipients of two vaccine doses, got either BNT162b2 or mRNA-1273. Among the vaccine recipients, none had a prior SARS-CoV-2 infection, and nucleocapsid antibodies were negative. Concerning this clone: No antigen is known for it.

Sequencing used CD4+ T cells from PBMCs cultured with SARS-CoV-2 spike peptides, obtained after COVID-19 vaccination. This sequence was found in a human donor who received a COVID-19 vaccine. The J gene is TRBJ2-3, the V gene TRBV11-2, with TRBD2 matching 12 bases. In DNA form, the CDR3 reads TGTGCCAGCAGCTTACTTTCTAGCGGGAGGGCAGATACGCAGTATTTT. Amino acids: CASSLLSSGRADTQYF. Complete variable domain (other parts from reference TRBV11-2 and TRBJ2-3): EAGVAQSPRYKIIEKRQSVAFWCNPISGHATLYWYQQILGQGPKLLIQFQNNGVVDDSQLPKDRFSAERLKGVDSTLKIQPAKLEDSAVYLCASSLLSSGRADTQYFGPGTRLTVL.